Ten or more counts support the clone carrying this T cell receptor (beta chain). Its cognate antigen is unknown. This entry is derived from a study of T cell repertoires in cytomegalovirus infection. Study at large: A matching HLA type, together with CMV infection, was signaled by public TCR beta signatures.

MiXCR, run by TCRdb on the reads, gives a single entry per CDR3 protein. The data contain just under 300,000 distinct CDR3 sequences, around 9.1% of them singletons. CDR1 is SGHTA and CDR2 is FQGNSA in the germline V gene. V lost 4 bases and J 1 base, leaving 13 bases between the germline ends. CDR3 length: 15 amino acids. Whole-study results and caveats: The study found HLA-C-restricted CMV-specific TCR beta clonotypes dominating the ex vivo response. Cumulative frequency (of public TCR beta family members) identified carriers of CMV plus the relevant HLA.

This rearrangement joins TRBV7-2 to TRBJ1-1, with D possibly TRBD1 on 5 matching bases. The source material was PBMCs. The receptor was isolated from a human donor in good health (CMV status not recorded). Some clones in this sample may be carry-over from other donors' samples. The CDR3: CASSSQGNGNTEAFF. DNA of the CDR3: TGTGCCAGCAGCTCCCAGGGAAACGGGAACACTGAAGCTTTCTTT.